Each of the 27 T cell receptor beta chains below was sequenced from the same sample in a study of T cells in tumors after PD-1 blockade (dated 2019 in TCRdb). Reading the label with the study, this specimen's time point is: before anti-PD-1 therapy. To prepare the library, the immunoSEQ multiplex PCR assay was applied. TCRdb mirrors the immuneACCESS table, restricted to in-frame sequences. Some clones are absent from its copies; in checked studies, under half trace to an unresolved V gene, and the reason for the others is unknown. The sample has about 47,000 clones on record, more than 70% of them singletons. The ten largest clones capture around 15% of the sample. Sequencing used PBMCs, obtained before anti-PD-1 treatment. These receptors came from a human donor with basal cell carcinoma.

The gene calls are TRBV28 and TRBJ1-1; a weak D match, TRBD1 (5 bases). The CDR3 covers 13 residues. Germline V gene data show CDR1 as MDHEN and CDR2 as SYDVKM. Trimming stripped 2 bases from V and 5 bases from J, with 9 bases between. The DNA for the CDR3 is TGTGCCAGCAGTTTAGGGGGGGGGACTGAAGCTTTCTTT. It encodes CASSLGGGTEAFF.

The chain carries TRBV28 and TRBJ2-3; 9 nucleotides match TRBD2. The V gene's germline CDR1 is MDHEN and CDR2 SYDVKM. The V segment lost 3 bases and the J segment 1 base; nucleotides outside the gene matches: 8. The CDR3 spans 17 residues. CDR3 in DNA: TGTGCCAGCAGTTTTCTAGCGGGATCAGCTGGCACAGATACGCAGTATTTT. Translation gives CASSFLAGSAGTDTQYF.

The sample holds one count of this clone. The rearrangement links TRBV19 to TRBJ2-7; no reliable D call. Germline CDR1 reads LNHDA; CDR2 reads SQIVND (reference sequence). Trimming took 5 bases from V and 6 from J, leaving 14 bases between them. The CDR3 has 13 residues. The CDR3 loop reads CASSGVAGFEQYF. The DNA of the CDR3 is TGTGCCAGTAGTGGTGTGGCCGGGTTCGAGCAGTACTTC.

This clone was picked up one time. The CDR3 nucleotides are TGTGCCAGCAGCTTGAGGGGGACAGGGAGCACTGAAGCTTTCTTT. Translating gives CASSLRGTGSTEAFF. J is TRBJ1-1 and V is TRBV5-5, with TRBD1 identical over 9 bases. CDR1 and CDR2 (germline): SGHKS, YYEKEE (reference sequence). The CDR3 runs to 15 residues. The V and J ends lost 1 base and 4 bases, in that order; junction bases with no gene match: 5.

The CDR3 DNA reads as TGCACCAGCAGCCAAGTCGATCAGCGGGGGGTTTATGGCGGGGAGCTGTTTTTT. Residues: CTSSQVDQRGVYGGELFF. The rearrangement links TRBV1 to TRBJ2-2; the table calls TRBD2, which could not be checked here. TRBV1 is tagged as a pseudogene. This CDR3 is 18 amino acids long.

This sequence joins TRBV5-4 and TRBJ1-2; 8 nucleotides agree with TRBD1. Germline CDR1 and CDR2: SGHNT and YYREEE (reference sequence). With 2 bases clipped from V and 7 bases from J, the junction kept 10 bases outside the gene matches. CDR3 length equals 15 residues. In nucleotides, the CDR3 is TGTGCCAGCAGCTTTGTGAGGGCAGGGGGCTCTGGCTACACCTTC. It codes for CASSFVRAGGSGYTF. The entire variable domain, with the rest obtained from reference TRBV5-4 and TRBJ1-2, is as follows: ETGVTQSPTHLIKTRGQQVTLRCSSQSGHNTVSWYQQALGQGPQFIFQYYREEENGRGNFPPRFSGLQFPNYSSELNVNALELDDSALYLCASSFVRAGGSGYTFGSGTRLTVV.

This chain uses TRBV28 with TRBJ1-2, with no clear D. The CDR3 totals 13 residues. CDR1 is MDHEN, CDR2 SYDVKM, per germline. V was pared by 2 bases and J by 2 bases, with 6 bases between. CDR3 bases: TGTGCCAGCAGTTTAATAAAAAACTATGGCTACACCTTC. It encodes CASSLIKNYGYTF.

The chain carries TRBV6-4 and TRBJ1-6; a weak D match, TRBD1 (6 bases). The CDR3 consists of 15 residues. The V end was cut by 5 bases, the J end by 6 bases, with 14 bases between. In germline, CDR1 is MRHNA, CDR2 SNTAGT. The CDR3 sequence: CASSLTGTPNSPLHF. Written as DNA, the CDR3 is TGTGCCAGCAGTCTAACCGGGACACCTAATTCACCCCTCCACTTT.

A few counts support this clone. J is TRBJ2-2 and V is TRBV7-2, with 8 bases that match TRBD2. The CDR3 contains 15 residues. The V gene's germline CDR1 is SGHTA and CDR2 FQGNSA. Trimming at V came to 6 bases and at J to 5 bases, leaving 8 bases not matched to a gene. The CDR3 spells CASSGQAGVTGELFF. The CDR3 coding sequence is TGTGCCAGCAGTGGTCAAGCGGGAGTTACCGGGGAGCTGTTTTTT.

The CDR3 DNA follows: TGTGCCAGCAGCCGGACAGGGTATACCTACAATGAGCAGTTCTTC. Translating it yields CASSRTGYTYNEQFF. The rearrangement uses TRBV5-6 and TRBJ2-1, with 8 bases lining up with TRBD1. CDR3 size: 15 residues. V lost 4 bases and J lost 2; bases outside the gene matches: 5. CDR1 is SGHDT and CDR2 is YYEEEE in the germline V gene.

The V gene is TRBV18, the J gene TRBJ2-7, with D uncertain. Per germline, CDR1 KGHSH and CDR2 LQKENI. There are 11 residues in the CDR3. V was shortened by 6 bases and J by 5 bases, with 8 bases between the two germline ends. The CDR3 region is CASSSNNEQYF. The DNA of the CDR3 is TGTGCCAGCTCGTCTAACAACGAGCAGTACTTC.

The chain employs TRBV21-1 and TRBJ1-5; the DNA was not used to check the table's D call, TRBD1. TRBV21-1 has pseudogene status. CDR3 length: 16 residues. In DNA form, the CDR3 reads TGTGCCAGCAGCAAATTTCCAGGGAATAGCAATCAGCCCCAGCATTTT. It translates to CASSKFPGNSNQPQHF.

This clone was seen a single time. The chain's CDR3 is CASSPNPGLPITDTQYF. The CDR3 DNA reads TGTGCCAGCTCACCGAACCCAGGACTACCTATCACAGATACGCAGTATTTT. This rearrangement joins TRBV18 to TRBJ2-3, with D perhaps matching TRBD2 (6 bases). The germline V gene has CDR1 KGHSH and CDR2 LQKENI. The CDR3 covers 17 residues. V was trimmed by 3 bases and J by 2 bases, leaving 18 bases between them. Filled out from reference TRBV18 and TRBJ2-3, the complete variable domain reads NAGVMQNPRHLVRRRGQEARLRCSPMKGHSHVYWYRQLPEEGLKFMVYLQKENIIDESGMPKERFSAEFPKEGPSILRIQQVVRGDSAAYFCASSPNPGLPITDTQYFGPGTRLTVL.

This chain joins TRBV19 and TRBJ2-1; 8 bases line up with TRBD2. The CDR3 is made up of 17 amino acids. V dropped 5 bases and J dropped 0; count of bases not matched to a gene: 9. Germline assignment: CDR1 LNHDA and CDR2 SQIVND (reference sequence). The CDR3 spells CASSPRGSGSSYNEQFF. Here the CDR3 DNA reads TGTGCCAGTAGTCCCCGGGGGAGCGGGAGCTCCTACAATGAGCAGTTCTTC.

This clone turned up a few times. The rearrangement uses TRBV19 and TRBJ2-2, with TRBD2 matching over 9 bases. CDR3 size: 14 residues. Germline CDR1 and CDR2: LNHDA and SQIVND (reference sequence). J gave up 6 bases and V 1 base, and 0 bases lay outside the gene matches. In DNA form, the CDR3 reads TGTGCCAGTAGTATAGGCGGGGGGGCCGGGGAGCTGTTTTTT. This encodes CASSIGGGAGELFF.

The V call is TRBV29-1, the J call TRBJ1-1; 8 nucleotides match TRBD1. CDR1 and CDR2 (germline): SQVTM, ANQGSEA. The CDR3 is made up of 15 amino acids. The V gene end was trimmed by 6 bases and the J gene end by 1 base; junction bases not matched to a gene: 10. In DNA, the CDR3 is TGCAGCGTCCCCCTGACAGGGGCGACGAACACTGAAGCTTTCTTT. Translating it yields CSVPLTGATNTEAFF.

The rearrangement links TRBV10-1 to TRBJ1-2; a weak D match, TRBD1 (5 bases). Trimming cost V 6 bases and J 7 bases, with 21 bases left between them. The CDR3 is made up of 15 amino acids. Germline V CDR1 and CDR2: WNHNN, SYGVQD (reference sequence). CDR3: CASSPGVGALSGYTF. The CDR3 DNA reads TGCGCCAGCAGCCCGGGGGTAGGGGCGCTTTCTGGCTACACCTTC.

V is TRBV4-1 and J is TRBJ2-3; 7 positions match TRBD1. CDR1 is MGHRA and CDR2 is YSYEKL in the germline V gene. The J segment lost 2 bases and the V segment lost 4 bases, leaving 6 bases of the junction unmatched. The CDR3 runs to 15 residues. CDR3 bases: TGCGCCAGCAGCCGTGGACAGGCGTACACAGATACGCAGTATTTT. This gives the protein CASSRGQAYTDTQYF.

V and J are TRBV5-1 and TRBJ2-5; 7 bases line up with TRBD1. V shed 6 bases and J 5 bases; nucleotides not matched to a gene: 10. Germline lookup yields CDR1 SGHRS and CDR2 YFSETQ. The CDR3 has 14 residues. For the CDR3, the DNA is TGCGCCAGCAAGACAGGGCAGGCATTTGAGACCCAGTACTTC. Its protein product is CASKTGQAFETQYF.

The chain carries TRBV5-1 and TRBJ2-1; either TRBD1 or TRBD2 may supply D (6 bases each). Germline lookup yields CDR1 SGHRS and CDR2 YFSETQ. The CDR3 totals 15 residues. Trimming pared 3 bases from V and 7 bases from J, leaving 17 bases between. CDR3 amino acids: CASSSGGLGFNEQFF. The CDR3 bases are TGCGCCAGCAGCTCCGGGGGCCTAGGTTTTAATGAGCAGTTCTTC.

The rearrangement uses TRBV30 and TRBJ1-5; D gene unclear. The CDR3 consists of 13 residues. CDR1 GTSNPN and CDR2 SVGIG come from the germline V gene (reference sequence). Trimming left V 2 bases short and J 1 base short, with 6 bases between. The CDR3 region has the DNA TGTGCCTGGAGTAGAGACAGCAATCAGCCCCAGCATTTT. Translating it yields CAWSRDSNQPQHF.

This chain uses TRBV28 with TRBJ2-7, with unresolved D. This CDR3 has 13 residues. Germline V gene sequence: CDR1 MDHEN, CDR2 SYDVKM. The V end was cut by 7 bases, the J end by 0 bases, with 10 bases between. Here the CDR3 reads CASKKGDSYEQYF. CDR3 nucleotides: TGTGCCAGCAAGAAGGGCGACTCCTACGAGCAGTACTTC.

The J gene is TRBJ2-7, the V gene TRBV29-1; weak D call: TRBD1 (6 bases). CDR1 is SQVTM, CDR2 ANQGSEA, per germline. This CDR3 is 14 amino acids long. V shed 0 bases and J shed 6 bases, with 15 bases lying between them. CDR3 in DNA: TGCAGCGTTGAAGACCCCCAGGGGCGCGCCGAGCAGTACTTC. This translates into CSVEDPQGRAEQYF.

V and J are TRBV5-1 and TRBJ2-3; TRBD1 agrees at 11 bases. CDR1 and CDR2 (germline): SGHRS, YFSETQ. The CDR3 consists of 15 residues. The junction had 3 bases not matched to a gene; V was cut back by 4 bases and J by 2 bases. CDR3 loop: CASSKDRGLTDTQYF. The CDR3 DNA follows: TGCGCCAGCAGCAAGGACAGGGGGCTCACAGATACGCAGTATTTT.

The chain is built from TRBV5-1 and TRBJ2-1; TRBD2 agrees at 10 bases. The V segment lost 0 bases and the J segment 14 bases; nucleotides outside the gene matches: 5. The V gene's germline CDR1 is SGHRS and CDR2 YFSETQ. CDR3 length: 13 residues. In nucleotides, the CDR3 is TGCGCCAGCAGCTTGGGTGTAGCGGGAGGCAAGTTCTTC. This sequence encodes CASSLGVAGGKFF.

This chain uses TRBV4-1 with TRBJ2-7; TRBD2 aligns across 7 bases. J gave up 5 bases and V 3 bases, and 10 bases lay outside the gene matches. This CDR3 contains 15 residues. The germline V gene has CDR1 MGHRA and CDR2 YSYEKL. CDR3: CASSHSGGRRHEQYF. The DNA of the CDR3 is TGCGCCAGCAGCCACTCTGGCGGGAGAAGACACGAGCAGTACTTC.

The chain links TRBV28 to TRBJ2-5, with TRBD1 identical over 7 bases. The CDR3 has 15 residues. V was clipped by 2 bases and J by 4 bases; unmatched bases: 7. The germline gives CDR1 MDHEN, CDR2 SYDVKM. CDR3 loop: CASSLRVRGRETQYF. CDR3 coding DNA: TGTGCCAGCAGTTTAAGGGTCAGGGGGAGAGAGACCCAGTACTTC.